The source of this T cell receptor beta chain is a study of cytomegalovirus exposure and HLA in healthy donors. Overall study: Most genotyped donors, around 78% of about 400, had Caucasian-associated genetic ancestry.

Both 60 Vbeta primers and 13 Jbeta primers went into the PCR. Assay: immunoSEQ multiplex PCR; the TCRdb copy retains only in-frame clones and omits some. The repertoire consists of around 95,000 clones, with around 86% occurring once and the leading ten covering approximately 3.7%. A note on this clone: Its antigen is not identified.

Study-level findings and limits: There was a cluster of highly shared sequence variants that was likely a sequencing artifact.

Sequencing used PBMCs. This TCR came from a female donor in good health and CMV-seropositive.

CDR3 loop: CASSVGGGVAYEQYF. The DNA for the CDR3 is TGTGCCAGCAGCGTAGGTGGAGGGGTTGCCTACGAGCAGTACTTC. The chain carries TRBV9 and TRBJ2-7; perhaps TRBD2 as D (6 bases). Germline V lookup: CDR1 SGDLS, CDR2 YYNGEE. The ends were cut back, 0 bases at V and 2 bases at J, with 12 bases in the middle. The CDR3 length is 15 residues.